This T cell receptor (beta chain) was sequenced in a study of T cell repertoires in cytomegalovirus infection. Whole-study context: Indications came from public TCR beta signatures; they pointed to CMV infection and to a matching HLA type.

TCRdb passed the reads through MiXCR, listing each CDR3 protein once. The table has some 560,000 distinct CDR3 sequences, roughly 43% seen once. V shed 3 bases, J shed 5 bases, and the junction held 7 bases outside the gene matches. Looked up from germline, CDR1 is KGHSH and CDR2 is LQKENI. This CDR3 is 15 amino acids long. Overall study results and limits: HLA-C-restricted CMV clonotypes gave the most frequent clonotype in two of eight donors. Public TCR beta family frequency separated CMV-and-HLA carriers, including in an independent cohort.

With regard to this clonotype: The antigen remains unidentified.

This chain uses TRBV18 with TRBJ2-7, with TRBD2 matching over 10 bases. The sequencing used cultured PBMCs, collected from culture after CMV antigen stimulation. The clonotype comes from a human donor in good health (CMV status not recorded). Some clones in this sample may be carry-over from other donors' samples. CDR3: CASSPDEREGHEQYF. CDR3 nucleotide sequence: TGTGCCAGCTCACCCGACGAGCGGGAGGGACACGAGCAGTACTTC.